This T cell receptor beta chain was obtained from a study of CD8 T cells in ankylosing spondylitis. Study-level points and caveats: There was reportedly significant enrichment of clones that were disease-linked in matched ankylosing spondylitis synovial fluid. Seemingly distinctive of ankylosing spondylitis blood was a TCR beta motif formed by eight highly homologous variants. Disease-linked clones were found to be CD8+ and relatively rare in peripheral blood.

In making TCR beta libraries, quantitative 5'-RACE with molecular barcodes was used. TCRdb used MiXCR to reprocess the 5' RACE reads, holding one entry per CDR3 protein. The data contain approximately 500,000 distinct CDR3 sequences, 12% of them singletons. This clonotype was picked up a small number of times. The antigen remains undetermined. The V gene's germline CDR1 is DFQATT and CDR2 SNEGSKA (reference sequence). The trim removed 2 bases at V and 11 bases at J, leaving 10 bases unmatched. This CDR3 is built from 13 residues. The chain is built from TRBV20-1 and TRBJ1-1, with TRBD1 matching over 8 bases. The clonotype was recovered from a male donor with ankylosing spondylitis. Sequencing was carried out using blood, either unsorted or a sorted T cell fraction (not recorded which). As DNA, the CDR3 is TGCAGTGCTAGACCCGCCAGGGGGCGCCGGGCTTTCTTT. Residues: CSARPARGRRAFF.